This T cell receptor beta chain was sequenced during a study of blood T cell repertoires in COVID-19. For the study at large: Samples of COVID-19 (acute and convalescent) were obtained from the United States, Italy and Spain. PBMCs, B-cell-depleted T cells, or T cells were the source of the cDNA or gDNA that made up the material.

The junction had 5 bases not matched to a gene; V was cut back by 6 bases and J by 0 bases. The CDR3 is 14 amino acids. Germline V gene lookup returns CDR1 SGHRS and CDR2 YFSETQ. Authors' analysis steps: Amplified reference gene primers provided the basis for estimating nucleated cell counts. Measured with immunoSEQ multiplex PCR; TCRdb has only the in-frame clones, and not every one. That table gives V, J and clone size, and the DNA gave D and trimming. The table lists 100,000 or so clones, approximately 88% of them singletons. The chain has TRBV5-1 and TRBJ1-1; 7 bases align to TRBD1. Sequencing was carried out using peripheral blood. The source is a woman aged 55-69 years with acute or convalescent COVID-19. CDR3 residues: CASTSTGLNTEAFF. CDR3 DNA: TGCGCCAGCACCTCGACAGGGCTGAACACTGAAGCTTTCTTT. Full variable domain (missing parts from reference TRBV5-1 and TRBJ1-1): KAGVTQTPRYLIKTRGQQVTLSCSPISGHRSVSWYQQTPGQGLQFLFEYFSETQRNKGNFPGRFSGRQFSNSRSEMNVSTLELGDSALYLCASTSTGLNTEAFFGQGTRLTVV.